The 9 T cell receptor beta chains in this list originate from one sample, sequenced in a study of blood T cell repertoires in COVID-19. TCRdb's copy holds only in-frame clones and misses some; the assay was immunoSEQ multiplex PCR. The profile shows about 75,000 clones, roughly 88% of them singletons. The sequencing sample was made of peripheral blood. These receptors were collected from a human donor in a cohort sampled during active COVID-19.

The chain has TRBV7-9 and TRBJ2-7; D gene ambiguous. This CDR3 comprises 14 residues. Germline values: CDR1 SEHNR, CDR2 FQNEAQ (reference sequence). Trimming took 5 bases from V and 3 from J, leaving 14 bases between them. The CDR3 DNA reads TGTGCCAGCAGCCGATTGACATCCCTCTACGAGCAGTACTTC. Its protein product is CASSRLTSLYEQYF.

This clone was seen more than once but under ten times. This chain joins TRBV30 and TRBJ2-1; D is perhaps TRBD2 (6 bases). Per germline, CDR1 GTSNPN and CDR2 SVGIG (reference sequence). This CDR3 is 13 amino acids long. The ends were cut back, 3 bases at V and 6 bases at J, with 12 bases in the middle. CDR3 amino acids: CAWREGAANEQFF. In DNA form, the CDR3 reads TGTGCCTGGAGGGAGGGTGCCGCCAATGAGCAGTTCTTC.

The V and J genes are TRBV19 and TRBJ2-1; possibly TRBD2 for D (6 bases). The germline V gene encodes CDR1 LNHDA and CDR2 SQIVND (reference sequence). The CDR3 totals 18 residues. V shed 0 bases and J shed 3 bases, with 18 bases lying between them. The CDR3, as DNA: TGTGCCAGTAGTATAGAAGGGGCCGCGGGAAGAATCTACAATGAGCAGTTCTTC. Translated, it gives CASSIEGAAGRIYNEQFF.

The chain recombines TRBV5-4 with TRBJ2-3; possible D gene TRBD1, 5 bases. The CDR3 consists of 16 residues. Germline CDR1 SGHNT, CDR2 YYREEE (reference sequence). V was trimmed by 0 bases and J by 8 bases, leaving 19 bases between them. The CDR3 sequence is CASSLGSDRVGATQYF. The CDR3 DNA reads TGTGCCAGCAGCTTGGGGTCTGACAGAGTAGGGGCTACGCAGTATTTT. Full variable domain (rest looked up from reference TRBV5-4 and TRBJ2-3): ETGVTQSPTHLIKTRGQQVTLRCSSQSGHNTVSWYQQALGQGPQFIFQYYREEENGRGNFPPRFSGLQFPNYSSELNVNALELDDSALYLCASSLGSDRVGATQYFGPGTRLTVL.

The chain employs TRBV5-6 and TRBJ1-4; D possibly corresponds to TRBD1 (5 bases). This CDR3 has 16 residues. The V and J ends lost 2 bases and 8 bases respectively, with 19 bases between them. The germline V gene encodes CDR1 SGHDT and CDR2 YYEEEE. The CDR3 sequence is CASSLRSSGAWEKLFF. The CDR3 DNA reads as TGTGCCAGCAGCTTAAGGAGTAGTGGGGCTTGGGAAAAACTGTTTTTT.

The chain joins TRBV28 to TRBJ1-5; unclear D gene. The germline V gene has CDR1 MDHEN and CDR2 SYDVKM. The CDR3 has 15 residues. V was trimmed by 1 base and J by 0 bases, leaving 7 bases between them. The CDR3 nucleotides are TGTGCCAGCAGTTTATCGGCGGATAGCAATCAGCCCCAGCATTTT. This gives the protein CASSLSADSNQPQHF.

V gene TRBV7-2 combines with J gene TRBJ2-1, with TRBD2 as a possible D gene (7 bases). V dropped 0 bases and J dropped 0 bases, with 15 bases sitting between them. The germline V gene has CDR1 SGHTA and CDR2 FQGNSA. There are 18 residues in the CDR3. The CDR3 sequence: CASSLATLGGGSYNEQFF. The CDR3 nucleotides are TGTGCCAGCAGCTTAGCGACCCTAGGGGGGGGCTCCTACAATGAGCAGTTCTTC.

The chain carries TRBV19 and TRBJ2-6; TRBD1 is a possible D gene (5 bases). Deletions cut 0 bases from V and 1 base from J, with 16 bases between. Germline CDR1 LNHDA, CDR2 SQIVND (reference sequence). The CDR3 is made up of 19 amino acids. CDR3 sequence: CASSIDLGNRGSGANVLTF. CDR3 DNA: TGTGCCAGTAGTATAGATCTGGGCAATAGGGGATCTGGGGCCAACGTCCTGACTTTC.

A note on this clone: The identical CDR3 is also encoded by other nucleotide sequences in the sample. V is TRBV7-2 and J is TRBJ2-7, with 13 bases identical to TRBD2. The CDR3 covers 14 residues. Germline-derived CDR1 and CDR2 are SGHTA and FQGNSA. The J segment lost 4 bases and the V segment lost 5 bases, leaving 2 bases of the junction unmatched. The CDR3 loop reads CASSRLAGGYEQYF. The CDR3 bases are TGTGCCAGCAGCAGACTAGCGGGGGGTTACGAGCAGTACTTC.